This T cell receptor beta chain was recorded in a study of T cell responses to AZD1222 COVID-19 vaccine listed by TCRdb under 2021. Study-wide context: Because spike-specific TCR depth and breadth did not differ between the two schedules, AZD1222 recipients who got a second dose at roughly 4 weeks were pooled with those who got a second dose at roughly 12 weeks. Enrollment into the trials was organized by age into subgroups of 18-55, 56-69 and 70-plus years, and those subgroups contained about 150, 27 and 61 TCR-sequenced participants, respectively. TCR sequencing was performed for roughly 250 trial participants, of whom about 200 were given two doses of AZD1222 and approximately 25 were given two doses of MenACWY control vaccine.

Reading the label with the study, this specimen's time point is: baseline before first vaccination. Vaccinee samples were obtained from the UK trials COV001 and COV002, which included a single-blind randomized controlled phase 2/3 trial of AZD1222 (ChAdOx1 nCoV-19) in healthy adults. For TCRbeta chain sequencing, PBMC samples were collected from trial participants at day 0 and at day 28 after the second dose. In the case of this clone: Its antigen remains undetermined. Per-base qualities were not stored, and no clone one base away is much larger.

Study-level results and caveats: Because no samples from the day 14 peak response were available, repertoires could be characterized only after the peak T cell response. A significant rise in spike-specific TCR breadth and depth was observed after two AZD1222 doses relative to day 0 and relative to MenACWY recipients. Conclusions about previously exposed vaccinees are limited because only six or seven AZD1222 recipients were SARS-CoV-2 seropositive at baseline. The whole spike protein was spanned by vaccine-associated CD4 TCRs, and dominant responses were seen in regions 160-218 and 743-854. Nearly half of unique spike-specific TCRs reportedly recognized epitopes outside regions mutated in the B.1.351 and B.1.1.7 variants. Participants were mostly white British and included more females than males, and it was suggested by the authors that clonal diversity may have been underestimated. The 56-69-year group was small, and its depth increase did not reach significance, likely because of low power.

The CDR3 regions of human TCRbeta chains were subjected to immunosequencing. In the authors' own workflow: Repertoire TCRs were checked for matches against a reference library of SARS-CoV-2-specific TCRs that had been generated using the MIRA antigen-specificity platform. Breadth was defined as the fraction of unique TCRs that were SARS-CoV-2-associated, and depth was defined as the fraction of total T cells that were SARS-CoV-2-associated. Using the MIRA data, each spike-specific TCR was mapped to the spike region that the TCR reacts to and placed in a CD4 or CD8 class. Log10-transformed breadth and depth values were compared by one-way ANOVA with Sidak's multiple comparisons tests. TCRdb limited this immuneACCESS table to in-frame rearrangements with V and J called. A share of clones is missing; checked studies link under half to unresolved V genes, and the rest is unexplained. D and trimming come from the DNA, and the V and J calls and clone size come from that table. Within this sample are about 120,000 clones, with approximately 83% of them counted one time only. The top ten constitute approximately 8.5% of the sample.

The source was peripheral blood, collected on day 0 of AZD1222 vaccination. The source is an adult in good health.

The CDR3 protein: CAISESNGYVGTEAFF. The DNA reads TGTGCCATCAGTGAGTCGAACGGGTATGTTGGCACTGAAGCTTTCTTT. Recombination connected TRBV10-3 to TRBJ1-1; the D segment cannot be called with confidence. The germline V gene specifies ENHRY as CDR1 and SYGVKD as CDR2. Measured from the cysteine to the phenylalanine, the CDR3 is 16 residues long. Only the CDR3 region is kept as DNA, spanning 48 bases read in frame from base 1. V is shortened by 0 bases, J by 4 bases, and the region joining them spans 15 bases.